These 10 T cell receptor beta chains were all obtained from the same sample, sequenced in a study of identical twins. MiXCR, applied by TCRdb to the 5' RACE reads, yields one record per CDR3 protein. Among 400,000 to 650,000 distinct CDR3 sequences listed, less than 25% were seen once. This sample was also put to use in a study of T cells expressing NK-cell markers.

The sample was CD4+ T cells sorted from blood. The receptors originated from a young woman in good health.

V is TRBV9 and J is TRBJ2-5, with D possibly TRBD1 on 5 matching bases. From germline, CDR1 is SGDLS and CDR2 YYNGEE. Trimming pared 4 bases from V and 4 bases from J, leaving 14 bases between. The CDR3 extends over 14 amino acids. In nucleotides, the CDR3 is TGTGCCAGCAGCCTCGACAGTACCCCAGAGACCCAGTACTTC. It codes for CASSLDSTPETQYF.

The chain has TRBV7-9 and TRBJ2-7; D may be TRBD1 or TRBD2 (6 bases each). V was shortened by 0 bases and J by 1 base, with 10 bases between the two germline ends. The CDR3 sequence is 15 residues long. CDR1 is SEHNR, CDR2 FQNEAQ, per germline (reference sequence). DNA for the CDR3: TGTGCCAGCAGCTTAGCGGGGGGCGGATCCTACGAGCAGTACTTC. It is translated as CASSLAGGGSYEQYF.

The rearrangement joins TRBV30 to TRBJ1-2, with TRBD1 matching 7 bases. Germline V gene lookup returns CDR1 GTSNPN and CDR2 SVGIG (reference sequence). V was pared by 7 bases and J by 5 bases, with 13 bases of the junction left unmatched. The CDR3 extends over 14 amino acids. The CDR3 sequence is CASRDRAMKYGYTF. Written as DNA, the CDR3 is TGTGCCTCCCGGGACAGAGCTATGAAGTATGGCTACACCTTC. The full variable domain, completed using reference TRBV30 and TRBJ1-2, is SQTIHQWPATLVQPVGSPLSLECTVEGTSNPNLYWYRQAAGRGLQLLFYSVGIGQISSEVPQNLSASRPQDRQFILSSKKLLLSDSGFYLCASRDRAMKYGYTFGSGTRLTVV.

This clonotype was seen more than once but under ten times. V usage is TRBV5-1 and J usage is TRBJ1-2; 9 bases match TRBD1. Germline loops: CDR1 SGHRS, CDR2 YFSETQ. V was pared by 2 bases and J by 2 bases, with 16 bases of the junction left unmatched. This CDR3 is built from 19 residues. The CDR3 DNA follows: TGCGCCAGCAGCTTCGGCTCCTTACAGGGGGCCGGGCGAAACTATGGCTACACCTTC. The encoded protein is CASSFGSLQGAGRNYGYTF.

This clonotype was detected only a few times. The rearrangement joins TRBV20-1 to TRBJ2-5; a possible D gene is TRBD2 (6 bases). Looked up from germline, CDR1 is DFQATT and CDR2 is SNEGSKA (reference sequence). Trimming shortened V by 4 bases and J by 6 bases, and 15 bases separated the two germline ends. The CDR3 contains 13 residues. The CDR3 nucleotides read TGCAGTGCTACGACTAGGGCGGGACAGACCCAGTACTTC. Protein product: CSATTRAGQTQYF.

The rearrangement links TRBV20-1 to TRBJ2-1, with 8 bases lining up with TRBD2. The CDR3 runs to 14 residues. The germline gives CDR1 DFQATT, CDR2 SNEGSKA (reference sequence). Germline trimming cut 5 bases from V and 5 bases from J; bases unmatched to any gene: 8. In nucleotides, the CDR3 is TGCAGTGCTTCACTAGCGGACCTCCACAATGAGCAGTTCTTC. It specifies CSASLADLHNEQFF.

This clonotype has just a few counts. This sequence joins TRBV6-2 or TRBV6-3 and TRBJ2-7; D uncertain. With 7 bases removed from V and 0 bases from J, the gap between germline ends came to 19 bases. The CDR3 runs to 16 residues. The germline gives CDR1 MNHEY, CDR2 SVGEGT. The CDR3: CASNPSLGPDSYEQYF. The CDR3 DNA reads TGTGCCAGCAATCCCTCCCTTGGACCGGACTCCTACGAGCAGTACTTC.

This chain links TRBV10-2 with TRBJ2-5, with 16 bases fitting TRBD2. This CDR3 has 17 residues. Germline CDR1 and CDR2: WSHSY and SAAADI. V dropped 8 bases and J dropped 5; count of bases not matched to a gene: 11. CDR3 in DNA: TGCGCCAGCGGCGGGGGACTAGCGGGGGGGCCTCCCGAGACCCAGTACTTC. As protein: CASGGGLAGGPPETQYF.

This rearrangement joins TRBV29-1 to TRBJ1-6, with 7 bases lining up with TRBD1. The CDR3 is 14 amino acids. Unmatched junction bases numbered 2, after V lost 6 bases and J lost 0 bases. The germline V gene has CDR1 SQVTM and CDR2 ANQGSEA. CDR3 region: CSVRDSSYNSPLHF. The CDR3 bases are TGCAGCGTCCGGGACAGCTCCTATAATTCACCCCTCCACTTT.

V gene TRBV4-2 combines with J gene TRBJ2-1; 12 positions match TRBD2. This CDR3 has 15 amino acids. The germline gives CDR1 LGHNA, CDR2 YNFKEQ. J gave up 13 bases and V 1 base, and 8 bases lay outside the gene matches. The CDR3 sequence: CASSQAYTSGGLQFF. As DNA, the CDR3 is TGTGCCAGCAGCCAAGCCTACACTAGCGGGGGGTTACAGTTCTTC.